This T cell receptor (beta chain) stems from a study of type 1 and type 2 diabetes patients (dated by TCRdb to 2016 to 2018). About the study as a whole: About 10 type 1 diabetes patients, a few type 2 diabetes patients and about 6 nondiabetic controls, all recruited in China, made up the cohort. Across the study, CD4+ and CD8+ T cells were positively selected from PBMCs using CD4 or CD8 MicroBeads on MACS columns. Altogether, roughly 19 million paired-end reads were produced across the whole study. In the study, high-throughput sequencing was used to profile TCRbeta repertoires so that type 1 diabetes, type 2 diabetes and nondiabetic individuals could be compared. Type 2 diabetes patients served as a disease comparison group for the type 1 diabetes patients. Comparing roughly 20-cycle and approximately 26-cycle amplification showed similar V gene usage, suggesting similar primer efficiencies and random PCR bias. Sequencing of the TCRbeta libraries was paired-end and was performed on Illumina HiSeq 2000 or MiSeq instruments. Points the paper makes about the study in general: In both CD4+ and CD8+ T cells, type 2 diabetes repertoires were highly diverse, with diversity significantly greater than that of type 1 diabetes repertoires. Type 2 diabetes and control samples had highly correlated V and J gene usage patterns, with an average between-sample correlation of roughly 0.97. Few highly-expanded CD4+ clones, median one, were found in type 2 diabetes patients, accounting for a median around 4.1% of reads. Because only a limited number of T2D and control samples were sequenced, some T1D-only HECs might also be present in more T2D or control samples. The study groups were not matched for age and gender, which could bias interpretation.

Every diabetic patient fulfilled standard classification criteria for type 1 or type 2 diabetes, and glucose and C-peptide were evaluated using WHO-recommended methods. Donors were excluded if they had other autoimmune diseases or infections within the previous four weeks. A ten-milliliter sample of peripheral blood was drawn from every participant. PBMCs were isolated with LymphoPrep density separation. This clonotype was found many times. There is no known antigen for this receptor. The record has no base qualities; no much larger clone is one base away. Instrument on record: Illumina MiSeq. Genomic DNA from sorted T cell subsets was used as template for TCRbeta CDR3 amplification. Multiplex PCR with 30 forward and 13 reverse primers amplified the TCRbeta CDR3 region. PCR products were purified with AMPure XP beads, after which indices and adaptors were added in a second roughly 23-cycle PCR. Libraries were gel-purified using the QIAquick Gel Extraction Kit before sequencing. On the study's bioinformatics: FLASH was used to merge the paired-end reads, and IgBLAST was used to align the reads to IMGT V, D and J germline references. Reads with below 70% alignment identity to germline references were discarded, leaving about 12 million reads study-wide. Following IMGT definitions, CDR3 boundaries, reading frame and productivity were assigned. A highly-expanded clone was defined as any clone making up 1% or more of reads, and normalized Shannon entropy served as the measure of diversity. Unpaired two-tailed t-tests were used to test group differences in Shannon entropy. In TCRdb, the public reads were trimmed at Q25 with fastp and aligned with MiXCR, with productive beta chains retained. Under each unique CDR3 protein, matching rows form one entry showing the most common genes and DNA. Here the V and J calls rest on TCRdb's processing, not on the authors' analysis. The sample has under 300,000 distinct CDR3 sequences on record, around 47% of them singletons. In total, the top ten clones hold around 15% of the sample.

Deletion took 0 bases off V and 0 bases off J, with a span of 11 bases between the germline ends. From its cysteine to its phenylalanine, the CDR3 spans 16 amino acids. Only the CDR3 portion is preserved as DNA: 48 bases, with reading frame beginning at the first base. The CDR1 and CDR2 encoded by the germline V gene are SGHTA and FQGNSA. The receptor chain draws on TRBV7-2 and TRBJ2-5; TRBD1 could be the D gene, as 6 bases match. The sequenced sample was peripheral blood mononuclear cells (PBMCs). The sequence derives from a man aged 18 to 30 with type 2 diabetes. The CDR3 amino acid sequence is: CASSLASGTYQETQYF. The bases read TGTGCCAGCAGCTTAGCCTCCGGGACATACCAAGAGACCCAGTACTTC. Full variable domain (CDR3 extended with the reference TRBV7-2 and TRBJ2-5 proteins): GAGVSQSPSNKVTEKGKDVELRCDPISGHTALYWYRQSLGQGLEFLIYFQGNSAPDKSGLPSDRFSAERTGGSVSTLTIQRTQQEDSAVYLCASSLASGTYQETQYFGPGTRLLVL.